Below, one T cell receptor beta chain is given with its context. Antigen unknown. Just one base apart from a much larger clone, this may be a read error. The data were taken from a study of human T cells and chemical hapten exposure. Time point described: pre-sensitization, week 0. Treatment denoted: therapeutic diphenylcyclopropenone sensitization with weekly scalp DPC. Study-level findings and limits: TCRs above 1 in 1000 frequency did not change with DPC sensitization.

The library put unique molecular identifiers onto individual cDNA molecules. Each CDR3 protein is one row after TCRdb ran MiXCR on the RACE reads. The sample has roughly 51,000 distinct CDR3 sequences, around 10% seen once. This sample comprised whole blood, obtained in connection with sensitization to the hapten diphenylcyclopropenone (DPC). This clonotype originated in a man in his forties or fifties with alopecia areata. Some clones in this sample may be carry-over from other donors' samples.

In DNA form, the CDR3 reads TGCAGCGTTGATTCAGGTTTGGGGGTGCAGTGCTTC. This sequence encodes CSVDSGLGVQCF. This chain connects TRBV29-1 to TRBJ2-7; the D gene could be TRBD1 or TRBD2 (5 bases each). Germline lookup yields CDR1 SQVTM and CDR2 ANQGSEA. The CDR3 runs to 12 residues.